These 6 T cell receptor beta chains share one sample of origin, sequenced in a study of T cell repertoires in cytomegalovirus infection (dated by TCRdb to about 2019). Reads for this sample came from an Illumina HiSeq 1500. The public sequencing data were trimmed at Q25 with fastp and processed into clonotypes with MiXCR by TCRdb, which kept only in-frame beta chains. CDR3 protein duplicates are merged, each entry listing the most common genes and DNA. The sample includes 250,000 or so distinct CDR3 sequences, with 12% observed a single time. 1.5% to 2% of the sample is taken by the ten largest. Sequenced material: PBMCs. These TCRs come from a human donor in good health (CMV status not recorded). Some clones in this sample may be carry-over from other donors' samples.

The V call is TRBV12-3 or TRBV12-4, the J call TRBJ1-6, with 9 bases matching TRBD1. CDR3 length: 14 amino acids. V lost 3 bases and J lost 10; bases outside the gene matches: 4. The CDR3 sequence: CASSLGTGLSPLHF. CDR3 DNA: TGTGCCAGCAGTTTGGGGACAGGGCTGTCACCCCTCCACTTT.

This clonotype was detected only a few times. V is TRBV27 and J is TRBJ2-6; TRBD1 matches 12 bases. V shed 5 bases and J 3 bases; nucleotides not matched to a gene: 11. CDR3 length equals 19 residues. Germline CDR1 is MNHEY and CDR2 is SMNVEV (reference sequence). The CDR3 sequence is CASSSFRDRGLSGANVLTF. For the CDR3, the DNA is TGTGCCAGCAGTAGTTTCCGGGACAGGGGGCTTAGTGGGGCCAACGTCCTGACTTTC. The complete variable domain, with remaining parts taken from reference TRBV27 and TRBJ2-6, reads EAQVTQNPRYLITVTGKKLTVTCSQNMNHEYMSWYRQDPGLGLRQIYYSMNVEVTDKGDVPEGYKVSRKEKRNFPLILESPSPNQTSLYFCASSSFRDRGLSGANVLTFGAGSRLTVL.

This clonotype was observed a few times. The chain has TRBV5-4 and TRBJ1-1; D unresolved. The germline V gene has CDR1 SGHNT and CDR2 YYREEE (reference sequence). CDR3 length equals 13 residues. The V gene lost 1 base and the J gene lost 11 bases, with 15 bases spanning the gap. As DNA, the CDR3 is TGTGCCAGCAGCTTGTGGGCAGGCTCTTCGGCTTTCTTT. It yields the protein CASSLWAGSSAFF.

For the CDR3, the DNA is TGTGCCAGTAGTCCAAGACCAGGGACCGGGGAGCTGTTTTTT. Protein: CASSPRPGTGELFF. V gene TRBV19 combines with J gene TRBJ2-2; D is possibly TRBD1 (5 bases). V was trimmed by 5 bases and J by 5 bases, leaving 12 bases between them. CDR1 and CDR2 (germline): LNHDA, SQIVND (reference sequence). This CDR3 is 14 amino acids long. Full variable domain (rest looked up from reference TRBV19 and TRBJ2-2): DGGITQSPKYLFRKEGQNVTLSCEQNLNHDAMYWYRQDPGQGLRLIYYSQIVNDFQKGDIAEGYSVSREKKESFPLTVTSAQKNPTAFYLCASSPRPGTGELFFGEGSRLTVL.

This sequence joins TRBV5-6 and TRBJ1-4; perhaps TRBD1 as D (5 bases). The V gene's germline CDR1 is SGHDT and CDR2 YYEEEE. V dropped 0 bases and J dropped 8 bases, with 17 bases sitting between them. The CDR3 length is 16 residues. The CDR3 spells CASSLGARDRQEKLFF. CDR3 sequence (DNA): TGTGCCAGCAGCTTGGGTGCCCGGGACCGTCAGGAAAAACTGTTTTTT.

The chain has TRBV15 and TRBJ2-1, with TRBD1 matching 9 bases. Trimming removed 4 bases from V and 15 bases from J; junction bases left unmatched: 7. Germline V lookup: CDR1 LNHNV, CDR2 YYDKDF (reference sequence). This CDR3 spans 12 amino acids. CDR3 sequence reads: CATSTRDRDPFF. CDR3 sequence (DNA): TGTGCCACCAGCACCCGGGACAGGGATCCGTTCTTC. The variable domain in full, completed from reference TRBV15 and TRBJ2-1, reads DAMVIQNPRYQVTQFGKPVTLSCSQTLNHNVMYWYQQKSSQAPKLLFHYYDKDFNNEADTPDNFQSRRPNTSFCFLDIRSPGLGDTAMYLCATSTRDRDPFFGPGTRLTVL.